The 5 T cell receptor beta chains below all came from one sample that was sequenced in a study of blood T cell repertoires in COVID-19. TCRdb's copy holds only in-frame clones and misses some; the assay was immunoSEQ multiplex PCR. The table records about 150,000 clones, roughly nine tenths of them present only once. Sequencing was performed on peripheral blood. Receptor source: a woman in her forties with acute or convalescent COVID-19.

This clone was seen a single time. The chain has TRBV3-1 (or the pseudogene TRBV3-2) and TRBJ2-1; tentatively, D is TRBD1 (6 bases). The CDR3 extends over 18 amino acids. The germline V gene encodes CDR1 LGHDT and CDR2 YNNKEL (reference sequence). The ends were cut back, 4 bases at V and 2 bases at J, with 21 bases in the middle. The CDR3 DNA follows: TGTGCCAGCAGCCGGATGTCCCGGGACAACCTTCCCTACAATGAGCAGTTCTTC. Residues: CASSRMSRDNLPYNEQFF.

The V call is TRBV9, the J call TRBJ2-1; D is perhaps TRBD1 (5 bases). Trimming shortened V by 3 bases and J by 6 bases, and 19 bases separated the two germline ends. This CDR3 has 16 residues. CDR1 is SGDLS and CDR2 is YYNGEE in the germline V gene. In DNA, the CDR3 is TGTGCCAGCAGCGAGCTCCTAAGGGGCCAGCGCAATGAGCAGTTCTTC. Translation gives CASSELLRGQRNEQFF.

The J gene is TRBJ2-3, the V gene TRBV7-7, with 7 bases lining up with TRBD1. V shed 2 bases, J shed 2 bases, and the junction held 4 bases outside the gene matches. This CDR3 spans 15 amino acids. CDR1 and CDR2 from the germline V gene are SSHAT and FNYEAQ (reference sequence). This chain's CDR3 is CASSLSGTATDTQYF. The DNA for the CDR3 is TGTGCCAGCAGCTTATCCGGGACAGCCACAGATACGCAGTATTTT.

V usage is TRBV5-6 and J usage is TRBJ1-1; TRBD1 matches 10 bases. Germline trimming cut 5 bases from V and 3 bases from J; bases unmatched to any gene: 7. CDR1 and CDR2 (germline): SGHDT, YYEEEE. CDR3 length: 15 amino acids. In DNA, the CDR3 is TGTGCCAGCAGACCCGACAGGGGGCGGTACACTGAAGCTTTCTTT. Translation gives CASRPDRGRYTEAFF.

The chain employs TRBV15 and TRBJ2-6, with D unclear. V dropped 1 base and J dropped 0 bases, with 7 bases sitting between them. The germline V gene encodes CDR1 LNHNV and CDR2 YYDKDF (reference sequence). The CDR3 runs 16 residues. For the CDR3, the DNA is TGTGCCACCAGCAGAGTTCGTCCCTCTGGGGCCAACGTCCTGACTTTC. Translation gives CATSRVRPSGANVLTF.